This entry lists 8 T cell receptor beta chains sequenced from one sample in a study of low-dose radiotherapy and immunotherapy resistance in tumors. TCR amplification involved 20 to 25 PCR cycles with a constant-region primer and V-primer adapter. TCRdb re-called the reads through MiXCR, storing one row per CDR3 protein. The sample has about 50,000 distinct CDR3 sequences; over 9.5% are singletons. The time point denotes: before trial treatment. Source: PBMCs, taken before treatment. Receptors originate from a female donor with ovarian cancer.

Ten or more counts support this clonotype. The rearrangement joins TRBV5-6 to TRBJ2-7; TRBD2 aligns across 11 bases. J was trimmed by 4 bases and V by 3 bases; bases with no gene match: 6. This CDR3 spans 15 amino acids. Germline CDR1 reads SGHDT; CDR2 reads YYEEEE. DNA of the CDR3: TGTGCCAGCAGCTCGCTAGCGGGAGGCCTGTACGAGCAGTACTTC. As protein: CASSSLAGGLYEQYF.

Ten or more counts support this clonotype. The chain recombines TRBV5-1 with TRBJ2-7; 9 bases are a match to TRBD2. Looked up from germline, CDR1 is SGHRS and CDR2 is YFSETQ. CDR3 size: 15 residues. Trimming cost V 4 bases and J 0 bases; bases outside gene matches: 5. CDR3 sequence reads: CASSPSGGSSYEQYF. The CDR3 DNA reads as TGCGCCAGCAGCCCAAGCGGGGGGAGCTCCTACGAGCAGTACTTC.

This clonotype was detected many times. The chain links TRBV19 to TRBJ1-1; 10 positions agree with TRBD1. The length of the CDR3 is 19 residues. V lost 5 bases and J lost 6; bases outside the gene matches: 21. Germline V gene sequence: CDR1 LNHDA, CDR2 SQIVND (reference sequence). Here the CDR3 DNA reads TGTGCCAGTAGTTACCGGGACAGGGGTTTTCTCGGGGATTCGGCTGAAGCTTTCTTT. Its protein is CASSYRDRGFLGDSAEAFF.

This clonotype was seen ten or more times. This chain uses TRBV12-3 or TRBV12-4 with TRBJ1-1, with 9 bases that match TRBD1. With 7 bases clipped from V and 1 base from J, the junction kept 4 bases outside the gene matches. This CDR3 comprises 14 residues. In DNA, the CDR3 is TGTGCCAGCATACCGGGACAGGGGAACACTGAAGCTTTCTTT. This encodes CASIPGQGNTEAFF.

This clonotype came up many times. The chain combines TRBV29-1 with TRBJ2-7; D is perhaps TRBD1 (5 bases). Looked up from germline, CDR1 is SQVTM and CDR2 is ANQGSEA. The V end was cut by 0 bases, the J end by 5 bases, with 11 bases between. The CDR3 sequence is 13 residues long. CDR3 sequence: CSVEDRWTNEQYF. The CDR3 DNA reads TGCAGCGTTGAAGATCGGTGGACAAACGAGCAGTACTTC.

This clonotype showed up just a few times. No DNA is shown, since the ends of the CDR3 on it are uncertain; the CDR3 is the one TCRdb lists. V gene TRBV28 combines with J gene TRBJ2-2; TRBD1 is the table's D call, not checked against the DNA. CDR1 and CDR2 from the germline V gene are MDHEN and SYDVKM. The CDR3 extends over 16 residues, inclusive of both ends. This CDR3 reads CASSFDRASVGELFFF.

This clonotype was seen many times. V gene TRBV27 combines with J gene TRBJ2-7, with TRBD2 identical over 10 bases. CDR3 length equals 15 residues. The germline CDR1 and CDR2 sequences are MNHEY and SMNVEV (reference sequence). The ends lost 0 bases at V and 9 bases at J; junction bases unmatched: 8. CDR3: CASSLSNLAGAVQYF. CDR3 sequence (DNA): TGTGCCAGCAGTTTATCGAACCTAGCGGGAGCTGTGCAGTACTTC.

This clonotype has ten or more counts. This chain joins TRBV5-1 and TRBJ2-7, with 15 bases that match TRBD2. This CDR3 contains 14 residues. Germline trimming cut 3 bases from V and 6 bases from J; bases unmatched to any gene: 1. CDR1 is SGHRS, CDR2 YFSETQ, per germline. The CDR3, as DNA: TGCGCCAGCAGCTGGGGACTAGCGGGAGGCGAGCAGTACTTC. Protein product: CASSWGLAGGEQYF.